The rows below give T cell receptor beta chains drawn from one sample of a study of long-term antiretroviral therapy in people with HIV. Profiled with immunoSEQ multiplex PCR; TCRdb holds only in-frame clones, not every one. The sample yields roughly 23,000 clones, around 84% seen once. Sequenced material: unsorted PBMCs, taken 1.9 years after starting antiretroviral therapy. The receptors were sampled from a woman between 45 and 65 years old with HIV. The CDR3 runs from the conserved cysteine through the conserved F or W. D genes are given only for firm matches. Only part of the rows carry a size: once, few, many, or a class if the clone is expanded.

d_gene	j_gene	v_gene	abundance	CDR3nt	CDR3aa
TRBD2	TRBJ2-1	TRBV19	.	TGTGCCAGTAGTTTTGTAGCGGGGGGCATCAATGAGCAGTTCTTC	CASSFVAGGINEQFF
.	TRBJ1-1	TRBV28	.	TGTGCCAGCAGTTTAAGCGGTATGAACACTGAAGCTTTCTTT	CASSLSGMNTEAFF
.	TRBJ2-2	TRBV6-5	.	TGTGCCAGCACCAAAATGTATACAGGGACCGGGGAGCTGTTTTTT	CASTKMYTGTGELFF
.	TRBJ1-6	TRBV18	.	TGTGCCAGCTCACCACCGTCCAGAGAAAATTCACCCCTCCACTTT	CASSPPSRENSPLHF
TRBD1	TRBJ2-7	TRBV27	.	TGTGCCAGTGGGGACAGGGGCTCCCACGAGCAGTACTTC	CASGDRGSHEQYF
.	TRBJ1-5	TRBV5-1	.	TGCGCCAGCAGCCCGGAGGGTTCTGTGGGAGGGCAGCCCCAGCATTTT	CASSPEGSVGGQPQHF
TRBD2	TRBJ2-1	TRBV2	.	TGTGCCAGCAGACCTACTAGCGCTGTGAACAATGAGCAGTTCTTC	CASRPTSAVNNEQFF
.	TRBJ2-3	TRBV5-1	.	TGCGCCAGCAGCTTGGGAGATCTCACAGATACGCAGTATTTT	CASSLGDLTDTQYF
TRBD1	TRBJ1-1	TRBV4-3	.	TGCGCCAGCAGCCAAGACCTGACAGGGGGCAACACTGAAGCTTTCTTT	CASSQDLTGGNTEAFF
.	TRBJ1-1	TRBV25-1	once	TGTGCCAGCAGTGGGTGGGGGACTGAAGCTTTCTTT	CASSGWGTEAFF
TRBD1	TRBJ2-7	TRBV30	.	TGTGCCTGGAGGGCTGACAGGGGGCATGCGGGGGCGTCCTACGAGCAGTACTTC	CAWRADRGHAGASYEQYF
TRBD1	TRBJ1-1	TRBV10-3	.	TGTGCCATCAGGGGACAGGGGAACACTGAAGCTTTCTTT	CAIRGQGNTEAFF
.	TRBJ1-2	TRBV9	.	TGTGCCAGCAGCGTAGTTCCATTCTCGGGCTATGGCTACACCTTC	CASSVVPFSGYGYTF
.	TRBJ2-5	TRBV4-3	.	TGCGCCAGCAGCCAAGATATCGAACTAACAAAGCAAGAGACCCAGTACTTC	CASSQDIELTKQETQYF
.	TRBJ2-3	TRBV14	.	TGTGCCAGCAGCCAAGATATCAGGACTTCAGCTTTCACGGATACGCAGTATTTT	CASSQDIRTSAFTDTQYF
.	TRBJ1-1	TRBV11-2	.	TGTGCCAGCTGTTGGTCTACCCGCATGAACACTGAAGCTTTCTTT	CASCWSTRMNTEAFF
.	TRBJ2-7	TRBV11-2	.	TGTGCCAGCAGCCCCCGGCTCTACGAGCAGTACTTC	CASSPRLYEQYF
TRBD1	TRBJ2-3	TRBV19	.	TGTGCCAGTAGTATTCTCGGGACAGGGGAAGAAGATACGCAGTATTTT	CASSILGTGEEDTQYF
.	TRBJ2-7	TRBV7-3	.	TGTGCCAGCAGCCTCACGACAGCCTCCTACGAGCAGTACTTC	CASSLTTASYEQYF
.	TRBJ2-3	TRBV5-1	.	TGCGCCAGCAGCTTGGAGGGGCAGTACACAGATACGCAGTATTTT	CASSLEGQYTDTQYF
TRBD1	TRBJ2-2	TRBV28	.	TGTGCCAGCAGTGAAATCACAGGGGGCGCCACCGGGGAGCTGTTTTTT	CASSEITGGATGELFF
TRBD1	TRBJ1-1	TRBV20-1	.	TGCAGTGCCTTGGACAGGGGAACGGCTTTCTTT	CSALDRGTAFF
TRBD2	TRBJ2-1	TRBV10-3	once	TGTGCCACCCAACCGACTAGCGAGCATGAGCAGTTCTTC	CATQPTSEHEQFF
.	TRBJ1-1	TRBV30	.	TGTGCCTGGAGTGTATTGGGGATTGGAGTGGTGAACACTGAAGCTTTCTTT	CAWSVLGIGVVNTEAFF
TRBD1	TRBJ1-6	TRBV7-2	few	TGTGCCAGCAGCGGAGGAGGGACAGGGCCCTTCATTTCACCCCTCCACTTT	CASSGGGTGPFISPLHF
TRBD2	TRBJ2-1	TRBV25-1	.	TGTGCCAGCAGTGTTGGCGGGGGCTACAATGAGCAGTTCTTC	CASSVGGGYNEQFF
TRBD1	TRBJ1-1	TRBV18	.	TGTGCCAGCTCACCGCCATGGGGGAACAGGGGAATTAGTACTGAAGCTTTCTTT	CASSPPWGNRGISTEAFF
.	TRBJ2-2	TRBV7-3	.	TGTGCCAGCAGCTCCAATTATCCCGGGGAGCTGTTTTTT	CASSSNYPGELFF
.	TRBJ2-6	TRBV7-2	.	TGTGCCAGCAGCCTACCCATGGGTTCTGGGGCCAACGTCCTGACTTTC	CASSLPMGSGANVLTF
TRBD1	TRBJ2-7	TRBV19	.	TGTGCCAGTAGTATAGACGGGACAGGTGGCGAGCAGTACTTC	CASSIDGTGGEQYF
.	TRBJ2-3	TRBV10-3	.	TGTGCCATCAGTGAGAGGGTTCCGGGGGATACGCAGTATTTT	CAISERVPGDTQYF
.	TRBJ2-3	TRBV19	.	TGTGCCAGTAGTATCAGGGATTCTTCCACAGATACGCAGTATTTT	CASSIRDSSTDTQYF
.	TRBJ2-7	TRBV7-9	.	TGTGCCAGCAGCCTGCTAGCGGAACAGGGCGAGCAGTACTTC	CASSLLAEQGEQYF
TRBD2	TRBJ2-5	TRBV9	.	TGTGCCAGCAGCTCCTCTAGCGGGGGGGCCCGAGAGACCCAGTACTTC	CASSSSSGGARETQYF
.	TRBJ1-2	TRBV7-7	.	TGTGCCAGCAGCCCCTCGGGGGACCCGTATGGCTACACCTTC	CASSPSGDPYGYTF
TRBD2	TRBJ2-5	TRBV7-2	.	TGTGCCAGCAGCCCCGGACTAGTCGCAGAGACCCAGTACTTC	CASSPGLVAETQYF
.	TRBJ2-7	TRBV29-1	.	TGCAGCGTTGAAAGTTCGTCCTACGAGCAGTACTTC	CSVESSSYEQYF
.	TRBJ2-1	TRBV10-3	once	TGTGCCATCAGTGCCCTGAGCCGAGGAATGGGGCAGTTCTTC	CAISALSRGMGQFF
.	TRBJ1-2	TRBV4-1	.	TGCGCCAGCAGCCAAGATTGGGCAGCTGGCTACACCTTC	CASSQDWAAGYTF
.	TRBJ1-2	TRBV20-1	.	TGCAGTGCTGGGGCTTTAAATGGCTACACCTTC	CSAGALNGYTF
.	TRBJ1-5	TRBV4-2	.	TGTGCCAGCAGCCAAGAATGGCGGCAGGGCAATCAGCCCCAGCATTTT	CASSQEWRQGNQPQHF
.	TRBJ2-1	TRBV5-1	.	TGCGCCAGCAGCTTGGTAAAGGGAACCTACAATGAGCAGTTCTTC	CASSLVKGTYNEQFF
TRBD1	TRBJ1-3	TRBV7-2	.	TGTGCCAGCAGCGGGGACAGGGGACCCTCTGGAAACACCATATATTTT	CASSGDRGPSGNTIYF
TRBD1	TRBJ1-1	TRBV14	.	TGTGCCAGCAGTAACCCTCTGCTGGGACAGGGGGCCGCAAGGGCTTTCTTT	CASSNPLLGQGAARAFF
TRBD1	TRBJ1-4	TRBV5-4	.	TGTGCCAGCAGCCACCCTGACAGGGGGCAAAAACTGTTTTTT	CASSHPDRGQKLFF
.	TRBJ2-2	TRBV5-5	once	TGTGCCAGCAGCTTGCCGGGGGCGAGGACCGGGGAGCTGTTTTTT	CASSLPGARTGELFF
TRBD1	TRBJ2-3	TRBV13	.	TGTGCCAGCAGCTTAGATGGACAGGTCACAGATACGCAGTATTTT	CASSLDGQVTDTQYF
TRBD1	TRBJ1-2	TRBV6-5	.	TGTGCCAGGGGGACAGGGGAGAACTATGGCTACACCTTC	CARGTGENYGYTF
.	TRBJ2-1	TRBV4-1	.	TGCGCCAGCGCTCTCCCGGGGCTTTCCGAAAGGACGAAGGGTTACAATGAGCAGTTCTTC	CASALPGLSERTKGYNEQFF
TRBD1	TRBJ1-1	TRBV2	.	TGTGCCAGCAGAATACAGGGGTTAAGCACTGAAGCTTTCTTT	CASRIQGLSTEAFF
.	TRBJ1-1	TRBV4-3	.	TGCGCCAGCAGCCAAGTCGGGCAGGAAGCTTTCTTT	CASSQVGQEAFF
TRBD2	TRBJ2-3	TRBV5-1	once	TGCGCCAGCAGCTTGGGGCCGACTAGCGGAACAGATACGCAGTATTTT	CASSLGPTSGTDTQYF
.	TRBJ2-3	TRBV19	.	TGTGCCAGTAGGAGAATGTCTAGCACAGATACGCAGTATTTT	CASRRMSSTDTQYF
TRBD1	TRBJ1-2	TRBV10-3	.	TGTGCCATCATGATGGACAGGGGACTTCAAAACTATGGCTACACCTTC	CAIMMDRGLQNYGYTF
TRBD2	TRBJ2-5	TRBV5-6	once	TGTGCCAGCAGCCCAGCGGGGAGACGGGAGACCCAGTACTTC	CASSPAGRRETQYF
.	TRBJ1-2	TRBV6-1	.	TGTGCCAGCAGTGAAGCAATTTGGGGTCTCTATGGCTACACCTTC	CASSEAIWGLYGYTF
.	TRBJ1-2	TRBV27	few	TGTGCTGCCGGGACACCCAACTATGGCTACACCTTC	CAAGTPNYGYTF
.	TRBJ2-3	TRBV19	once	TGTGCCAGAATGGGATACCCGGGGGACGGGAATAACACAGATACGCAGTATTTT	CARMGYPGDGNNTDTQYF
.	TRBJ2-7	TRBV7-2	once	TGTGCCAGCAGCTTAGTTCCACAGGCAGCCGAGCAGTACTTC	CASSLVPQAAEQYF
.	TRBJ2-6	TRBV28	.	TGTGCCAGCAGTTTAGGGTACTTTGGGGCCAACGTCCTGACTTTC	CASSLGYFGANVLTF